A single sample is the source of the 28 T cell receptor beta chains below, sequenced in a study of shared T cell receptors in the human thymus. TCRdb keeps only in-frame clones here, not all; method: immunoSEQ multiplex PCR. The sample shows hundreds of thousands of clones, around three quarters of them seen only once. These data also formed part of another study, on human thymus T cells.

Sample: thymocytes. The receptors were gathered from a boy under two years old with a congenital heart defect.

The chain links TRBV27 to TRBJ2-3; TRBD1 matches 10 bases. The ends lost 5 bases at V and 2 bases at J; junction bases unmatched: 7. Germline V gene sequence: CDR1 MNHEY, CDR2 SMNVEV (reference sequence). The CDR3 is 16 residues long. The CDR3 here is CASSTGQGFPTDTQYF. CDR3 nucleotides: TGTGCCAGCAGTACGGGACAGGGGTTTCCCACAGATACGCAGTATTTT.

This clone was counted only a few times. The chain joins TRBV11-2 to TRBJ2-7; the match to TRBD2 covers 13 bases. Losses at the gene ends were 1 base for V and 4 bases for J; bases not matched to a gene: 4. The germline V gene encodes CDR1 SGHAT and CDR2 FQNNGV. The CDR3 length is 16 residues. The CDR3 coding sequence is TGTGCCAGCAGCTTAGTACTAGCGGGAGGGGGATACGAGCAGTACTTC. Translation: CASSLVLAGGGYEQYF.

This clone was seen a few times. This chain links TRBV11-2 with TRBJ1-5; weak D call: TRBD1 (6 bases). Trimming removed 6 bases from V and 3 bases from J, with 15 bases in between. This CDR3 is built from 15 residues. Germline V gene sequence: CDR1 SGHAT, CDR2 FQNNGV. As DNA, the CDR3 is TGTGCCAGCAGAGAAGGGGGAAACCCCAATCAGCCCCAGCATTTT. As protein: CASREGGNPNQPQHF.

This rearrangement joins TRBV14 to TRBJ2-3; 8 nucleotides line up with TRBD2. Unmatched junction bases numbered 8, after V lost 2 bases and J lost 1 base. The CDR3 extends over 17 amino acids. The germline CDR1 and CDR2 sequences are SGHDN and FVKESK. CDR3 nucleotide sequence: TGTGCCAGCAGCCAATCCTGGGCGGGAGGAGGCACAGATACGCAGTATTTT. Translation gives CASSQSWAGGGTDTQYF. The whole variable domain, remainder taken from reference TRBV14 and TRBJ2-3, is EAGVTQFPSHSVIEKGQTVTLRCDPISGHDNLYWYRRVMGKEIKFLLHFVKESKQDESGMPNNRFLAERTGGTYSTLKVQPAELEDSGVYFCASSQSWAGGGTDTQYFGPGTRLTVL.

This chain connects TRBV11-3 to TRBJ1-2; D is perhaps TRBD1 (6 bases). This CDR3 is 15 amino acids long. From germline, CDR1 is SGHNT and CDR2 YENEEA. Deletions cut 4 bases from V and 5 bases from J, with 17 bases between. The CDR3 region has the DNA TGTGCCAGCAGCTCACAAAACAGGGAGGGGTATGGCTACACCTTC. This gives the protein CASSSQNREGYGYTF.

The V and J genes are TRBV25-1 and TRBJ2-1, with D unclear. Germline lookup yields CDR1 MGHDK and CDR2 SYGVNS. This CDR3 is built from 15 residues. The V and J ends lost 3 bases and 5 bases respectively, with 14 bases between them. The DNA of the CDR3 is TGTGCCAGCAGTGAGGAAACAGTCCGGAACAATGAGCAGTTCTTC. Translated, it gives CASSEETVRNNEQFF.

The V gene is TRBV30, the J gene TRBJ2-7, with TRBD2 matching 7 bases. The CDR3 runs 13 residues. The J segment lost 2 bases and the V segment lost 5 bases, leaving 6 bases of the junction unmatched. CDR1 and CDR2 from the germline V gene are GTSNPN and SVGIG (reference sequence). The CDR3 is CAWGGDEPYEQYF. The CDR3 bases are TGTGCCTGGGGGGGGGACGAGCCCTACGAGCAGTACTTC. The whole variable domain, filled in from reference TRBV30 and TRBJ2-7, reads SQTIHQWPATLVQPVGSPLSLECTVEGTSNPNLYWYRQAAGRGLQLLFYSVGIGQISSEVPQNLSASRPQDRQFILSSKKLLLSDSGFYLCAWGGDEPYEQYFGPGTRLTVT.

The table lists this clone with a few counts. The chain links TRBV7-3 to TRBJ2-3, with D possibly TRBD2 on 6 matching bases. Trimming pared 3 bases from V and 2 bases from J, leaving 9 bases between. Germline V gives CDR1 SGHTA, CDR2 FQGTGA. The CDR3 is 14 residues long. CDR3 region: CASSFGTPTDTQYF. As DNA, the CDR3 is TGTGCCAGCAGCTTCGGGACTCCCACAGATACGCAGTATTTT.

The rearrangement uses TRBV4-3 and TRBJ2-7, with D tentatively TRBD2 (5 bases). Germline V CDR1 and CDR2: LGHNA, YSLEER. This CDR3 comprises 14 residues. V lost 4 bases to trimming and J lost 2 bases, with 12 bases between them. In nucleotides, the CDR3 is TGCGCCAGCAGCCGGGCTAGCCGACCCTACGAGCAGTACTTC. It translates to CASSRASRPYEQYF.

The chain couples TRBV12-5 to TRBJ1-2, with 10 bases fitting TRBD1. The CDR3 contains 17 residues. V was pared by 3 bases and J by 1 base, with 8 bases of the junction left unmatched. Germline-derived CDR1 and CDR2 are LGHNT and FRNRAP. The CDR3 region has the DNA TGTGCTAGTGGTTTACGGACAGGGGGGATTAATAACTATGGCTACACCTTC. It is translated as CASGLRTGGINNYGYTF.

The rearrangement joins TRBV18 to TRBJ2-1; 8 positions agree with TRBD2. The CDR3 extends over 18 amino acids. The J segment lost 3 bases and the V segment lost 4 bases, leaving 14 bases of the junction unmatched. Looked up from germline, CDR1 is KGHSH and CDR2 is LQKENI. The CDR3 nucleotides are TGTGCCAGCTCACGAAAAAGACGATACCTAGCGGGCTACAATGAGCAGTTCTTC. Translation: CASSRKRRYLAGYNEQFF.

The chain couples TRBV7-2 to TRBJ2-5, with D possibly TRBD1 on 6 matching bases. Trimming took 3 bases from V and 2 from J, leaving 10 bases between them. The germline gives CDR1 SGHTA, CDR2 FQGNSA. The CDR3 is 14 amino acids. CDR3 in amino acids: CASSFTGWQETQYF. The CDR3, as DNA: TGTGCCAGCAGCTTTACAGGGTGGCAAGAGACCCAGTACTTC.

The chain combines TRBV29-1 with TRBJ2-1; 7 bases map to TRBD2. The CDR3 runs 15 residues. The germline gives CDR1 SQVTM, CDR2 ANQGSEA. The trim removed 4 bases at V and 0 bases at J, leaving 6 bases unmatched. Here the CDR3 reads CSVVSGASSYNEQFF. CDR3 DNA sequence: TGCAGCGTTGTGAGCGGGGCTAGCTCCTACAATGAGCAGTTCTTC.

The CDR3 coding sequence is TGTGCCAGCAGCTTGAAACAGGGGAGGAGCGACGAGCAGTACTTC. Residues: CASSLKQGRSDEQYF. The chain recombines TRBV5-5 with TRBJ2-7; D might be TRBD1 (7 bases). V gave up 1 base and J gave up 5 bases, with 16 bases separating them. Looked up from germline, CDR1 is SGHKS and CDR2 is YYEKEE (reference sequence). The CDR3 extends over 15 amino acids. Full variable domain (rest looked up from reference TRBV5-5 and TRBJ2-7): DAGVTQSPTHLIKTRGQQVTLRCSPISGHKSVSWYQQVLGQGPQFIFQYYEKEERGRGNFPDRFSARQFPNYSSELNVNALLLGDSALYLCASSLKQGRSDEQYFGPGTRLTVT.

The gene calls are TRBV18 and TRBJ1-1; 7 bases line up with TRBD1. Per germline, CDR1 KGHSH and CDR2 LQKENI. V lost 0 bases to trimming and J lost 0 bases; unmatched junction nucleotides: 1. The CDR3 has 15 amino acids. In DNA form, the CDR3 reads TGTGCCAGCTCACCACCTGACAGGGTGAACACTGAAGCTTTCTTT. As protein: CASSPPDRVNTEAFF.

The count of this clone is one. The chain employs TRBV5-1 and TRBJ2-7, with D possibly being TRBD1 (5 bases). CDR1 and CDR2 (germline): SGHRS, YFSETQ. The germline V and J ends were trimmed by 0 bases and 0 bases, with 7 bases remaining between them. This CDR3 has 14 amino acids. CDR3 loop: CASSLVRDSYEQYF. In DNA, the CDR3 is TGCGCCAGCAGCTTGGTCAGGGACTCCTACGAGCAGTACTTC.

This clone turned up a few times. The chain recombines TRBV19 with TRBJ2-2, with 7 nucleotides matching TRBD1. J was trimmed by 6 bases and V by 9 bases; bases with no gene match: 7. The germline V gene encodes CDR1 LNHDA and CDR2 SQIVND (reference sequence). This CDR3 is built from 13 residues. In nucleotides, the CDR3 is TGTGCCAGCCAAAACAGGGGAGCCGGGGAGCTGTTTTTT. Amino acid sequence: CASQNRGAGELFF.

This clone was detected a few times. V is TRBV27 and J is TRBJ2-2, with 9 bases aligning to TRBD2. CDR1 is MNHEY and CDR2 is SMNVEV in the germline V gene (reference sequence). The CDR3 is made up of 19 amino acids. Unmatched junction bases numbered 12, after V lost 2 bases and J lost 2 bases. The CDR3 DNA is TGTGCCAGCAGTTTACGTGGCGGGAGGGCCCCCATAAACACCGGGGAGCTGTTTTTT. Its translation: CASSLRGGRAPINTGELFF.

This chain joins TRBV30 and TRBJ2-3, with TRBD2 matching over 8 bases. The J segment lost 2 bases and the V segment lost 2 bases, leaving 6 bases of the junction unmatched. This CDR3 contains 15 residues. Germline loops: CDR1 GTSNPN, CDR2 SVGIG (reference sequence). The CDR3 protein is CAWSTSGEYTDTQYF. CDR3 nucleotide sequence: TGTGCCTGGAGTACTAGCGGTGAATACACAGATACGCAGTATTTT.

The CDR3 nucleotides are TGTGCCAGCAGCGACGTGGCTAGCGGGAGCTACGAGCAGTACTTC. It yields the protein CASSDVASGSYEQYF. The chain carries TRBV6-5 and TRBJ2-7, with TRBD2 identical over 10 bases. The CDR3 loop spans 15 amino acids. Germline V gives CDR1 MNHEY, CDR2 SVGAGI. Trimming took 6 bases from V and 3 from J; bases not matched to a gene: 8.

The J gene is TRBJ2-1, the V gene TRBV4-3, with a tentative D call TRBD2 (5 bases). V was shortened by 0 bases and J by 4 bases, with 10 bases between the two germline ends. The CDR3 sequence is 15 residues long. Germline assignment: CDR1 LGHNA and CDR2 YSLEER. CDR3: CASSQDSGSYNEQFF. Here the CDR3 DNA reads TGCGCCAGCAGCCAAGATAGTGGGAGTTACAATGAGCAGTTCTTC.

The chain carries TRBV2 and TRBJ2-3; D gene uncertain. Trimming cost V 7 bases and J 6 bases, with 8 bases left between them. Germline V gene sequence: CDR1 SNHLY, CDR2 FYNNEI. The CDR3 spans 11 residues. The CDR3 DNA follows: TGTGCCAGCAAGCAATCGGATACGCAGTATTTT. It yields the protein CASKQSDTQYF.

The rearrangement uses TRBV14 and TRBJ2-3; TRBD2 aligns across 8 bases. Germline V lookup: CDR1 SGHDN, CDR2 FVKESK. V lost 0 bases, J lost 7 bases, and 9 bases stayed unmatched. This CDR3 contains 16 residues. The CDR3 reads CASSQDVRGGLNTQYF. CDR3 sequence (DNA): TGTGCCAGCAGCCAAGATGTCCGGGGGGGGCTTAATACGCAGTATTTT.

V usage is TRBV5-1 and J usage is TRBJ2-5; possible D gene TRBD2, 6 bases. This CDR3 is 17 amino acids long. V lost 0 bases and J 1 base, leaving 16 bases between the germline ends. CDR1 SGHRS and CDR2 YFSETQ come from the germline V gene. CDR3 loop: CASSLVGGQTGQETQYF. DNA of the CDR3: TGCGCCAGCAGCTTGGTGGGAGGTCAAACGGGCCAAGAGACCCAGTACTTC. Full variable domain (remainder filled in from reference TRBV5-1 and TRBJ2-5): KAGVTQTPRYLIKTRGQQVTLSCSPISGHRSVSWYQQTPGQGLQFLFEYFSETQRNKGNFPGRFSGRQFSNSRSEMNVSTLELGDSALYLCASSLVGGQTGQETQYFGPGTRLLVL.

This clone has only a few counts. The chain uses TRBV4-2 and TRBJ2-2, with D perhaps TRBD2 (6 bases). CDR1 and CDR2 (germline): LGHNA, YNFKEQ. CDR3 size: 18 residues. V was shortened by 1 base and J by 5 bases, with 20 bases between the two germline ends. The CDR3 nucleotides read TGTGCCAGCAGCCAAGGGGATGACGGTAGCGGAGAGACCGGGGAGCTGTTTTTT. Translation: CASSQGDDGSGETGELFF.

This clone was observed a handful of times. The CDR3 reads CASSAGISGANVLTF. The CDR3, as DNA: TGTGCCAGCAGTGCAGGGATCTCTGGGGCCAACGTCCTGACTTTC. J is TRBJ2-6 and V is TRBV6-5; a possible D gene is TRBD1 (5 bases). V was cut by 5 bases and J by 0 bases, with 8 bases left in between. The CDR3 extends over 15 amino acids. Germline V gene sequence: CDR1 MNHEY, CDR2 SVGAGI.

This chain uses TRBV28 with TRBJ1-2, with D perhaps matching TRBD1 (5 bases). Between the trimmed V and J ends, which lost 6 bases and 0 bases, there was a span of 11 bases. Germline lookup yields CDR1 MDHEN and CDR2 SYDVKM. The CDR3 is 14 amino acids. In nucleotides, the CDR3 is TGTGCCAGCAGCGGAGGGGCACCTAACTATGGCTACACCTTC. It encodes CASSGGAPNYGYTF.

In this sample, this clone turned up a few times. The gene calls are TRBV4-3 and TRBJ2-7; the match to TRBD2 covers 9 bases. The CDR3 spans 14 residues. Germline V gene lookup returns CDR1 LGHNA and CDR2 YSLEER. Losses at the gene ends were 8 bases for V and 3 bases for J; bases not matched to a gene: 8. The CDR3 sequence is CASGPGGRGYEQYF. DNA for the CDR3: TGCGCCAGCGGGCCAGGCGGGAGGGGCTACGAGCAGTACTTC.